This T cell receptor beta chain comes out of a study of cytomegalovirus exposure and HLA in healthy donors. Overall study findings and caveats: Investigators reported 150 to 200 TCR beta chains as tied to cytomegalovirus. It was confirmed in vitro that three of the CMV-associated chains were specific for CMV antigens.

As to this clone: Antigen unknown.

PCR employed 60 Vbeta and 13 Jbeta primers. The protocol was immunoSEQ multiplex PCR, while the TCRdb copy is restricted to in-frame clones and leaves out a portion. The data contain about 160,000 clones, roughly 80% of them seen just once; the ten biggest clones take up under 15%. This CDR3 contains 15 residues. J gave up 12 bases and V 7 bases, and 9 bases lay outside the gene matches. Germline CDR1 reads MNHNY; CDR2 reads SVGAGI (reference sequence). V gene TRBV6-6 combines with J gene TRBJ2-1; 16 nucleotides match TRBD2. This TCR was sampled from a woman in her forties or fifties in good health and CMV-seronegative. Material for sequencing was PBMCs. This CDR3 is CASIPGLAGGPGQFF. CDR3 DNA sequence: TGTGCCAGCATCCCGGGACTAGCGGGAGGGCCCGGGCAGTTCTTC.